These 29 T cell receptor beta chains share one sample of origin, sequenced in a study of shared clonotypes between healthy human individuals. CD45RO-negative, CCR7-positively selected cells formed the naive CD8 fraction, excluding terminally differentiated effector memory CD45RA+ cells. Clones were read by immunoSEQ multiplex PCR, and TCRdb kept only the in-frame ones, dropping some. The data hold roughly 890,000 clones, with almost 95% observed a single time. The specimen sequenced was naive CD8+ T cells sorted from blood. The receptors derive from a young man in good health.

There are a few counts of this clone. The gene calls are TRBV10-2 and TRBJ2-7; 9 nucleotides agree with TRBD2. The CDR3 loop spans 11 amino acids. The junction had 2 bases not matched to a gene; V was cut back by 8 bases and J by 6 bases. The germline V gene encodes CDR1 WSHSY and CDR2 SAAADI. CDR3: CASEAGGEQYF. CDR3 nucleotides: TGCGCCAGCGAAGCGGGAGGCGAGCAGTACTTC.

This clone appeared a few times. Other nucleotide sequences in the sample specify the same CDR3. The J gene is TRBJ1-5, the V gene TRBV7-9; a weak D match, TRBD1 (6 bases). Trimming took 5 bases from V and 2 from J, leaving 10 bases between them. CDR3 size: 14 residues. CDR1 is SEHNR and CDR2 is FQNEAQ in the germline V gene (reference sequence). CDR3 in DNA: TGTGCCAGCAGCCCTCCAGGGGGCAATCAGCCCCAGCATTTT. Encoded protein: CASSPPGGNQPQHF.

This clone was observed a few times. The chain has TRBV2 and TRBJ2-1; 8 bases align to TRBD2. Germline V gene lookup returns CDR1 SNHLY and CDR2 FYNNEI. There are 14 residues in the CDR3. The ends lost 8 bases at V and 5 bases at J; junction bases unmatched: 8. The CDR3 here is CASGGTSLHNEQFF. CDR3 DNA sequence: TGTGCCAGCGGGGGGACTAGTCTACACAATGAGCAGTTCTTC.

The genes are TRBV7-9 and TRBJ2-1; no reliable D call. This CDR3 contains 13 residues. Germline V lookup: CDR1 SEHNR, CDR2 FQNEAQ (reference sequence). The V end was cut by 2 bases, the J end by 3 bases, with 5 bases between. The CDR3 region is CASSLQDYNEQFF. The CDR3 DNA reads as TGTGCCAGCAGCTTACAGGACTACAATGAGCAGTTCTTC.

The chain combines TRBV6-5 with TRBJ1-2; D gene unclear. Germline CDR1 and CDR2: MNHEY and SVGAGI. This CDR3 is built from 11 residues. V was cut by 3 bases and J by 11 bases, with 10 bases left in between. CDR3 nucleotide sequence: TGTGCCAGCAGTTATGGGTCCGAGTACACCTTC. Amino acids: CASSYGSEYTF.

The chain recombines TRBV5-8 with TRBJ2-7, with TRBD2 identical over 11 bases. Germline CDR1 SGHTS, CDR2 YDEGEE. Trimming took 4 bases from V and 0 from J; bases not matched to a gene: 6. The CDR3 is 16 residues long. The CDR3 DNA is TGTGCCAGCAGCATGGGACTAGCGGAGAGCTCCTACGAGCAGTACTTC. Protein: CASSMGLAESSYEQYF. The full variable domain, with the rest looked up from reference TRBV5-8 and TRBJ2-7, is EAGVTQSPTHLIKTRGQQATLRCSPISGHTSVYWYQQALGLGLQFLLWYDEGEERNRGNFPPRFSGRQFPNYSSELNVNALELEDSALYLCASSMGLAESSYEQYFGPGTRLTVT.

This chain uses TRBV5-1 with TRBJ2-1; D is uncertain. Germline CDR1 is SGHRS and CDR2 is YFSETQ. V shed 4 bases and J shed 8 bases, with 10 bases lying between them. CDR3 length: 12 residues. CDR3 in DNA: TGCGCCAGCAGCCCGCGCTGGGATGAGCAGTTCTTC. Protein product: CASSPRWDEQFF.

The chain recombines TRBV4-3 with TRBJ2-1; 13 bases match TRBD2. The germline V gene has CDR1 LGHNA and CDR2 YSLEER. This CDR3 is built from 16 residues. With V trimmed by 4 bases and J by 4 bases, 4 bases remained unmatched. The CDR3 region has the DNA TGCGCCAGCAGCCGTGGACTAGCGGGAGAGTACAATGAGCAGTTCTTC. Its protein product is CASSRGLAGEYNEQFF.

The chain joins TRBV7-9 to TRBJ2-1, with D perhaps TRBD2 (6 bases). Germline V lookup: CDR1 SEHNR, CDR2 FQNEAQ (reference sequence). CDR3 length: 14 residues. Trimming removed 5 bases at V and 3 bases at J, with 11 bases between. Here the CDR3 DNA reads TGTGCCAGCAGCCTTGGAGGGTACTACAATGAGCAGTTCTTC. It translates to CASSLGGYYNEQFF.

This clone was seen a single time. The chain has TRBV7-8 and TRBJ2-3; D may be TRBD1 (5 bases). The germline V and J ends were trimmed by 5 bases and 0 bases, with 6 bases remaining between them. Germline values: CDR1 SGHVS, CDR2 FQNEAQ. The CDR3 runs 13 residues. CDR3 in DNA: TGTGCCAGCAGCGGGGCTAGCACAGATACGCAGTATTTT. It yields the protein CASSGASTDTQYF.

This clone was seen only once. The chain has TRBV28 and TRBJ1-2; 8 positions agree with TRBD1. Germline CDR1 MDHEN, CDR2 SYDVKM. The CDR3 loop spans 16 amino acids. J lost 4 bases, V lost 5 bases, and 12 bases had no gene match. CDR3 in DNA: TGTGCCAGCAGTCCCGTTGGCAGGGGGCTTGGCTATGGCTACACCTTC. Encoded protein: CASSPVGRGLGYGYTF.

The V call is TRBV5-5, the J call TRBJ2-2, with D unresolved. The ends were cut back, 4 bases at V and 1 base at J, with 2 bases in the middle. The length of the CDR3 is 12 residues. Germline-derived CDR1 and CDR2 are SGHKS and YYEKEE (reference sequence). DNA for the CDR3: TGTGCCAGCAGCCTGAACACCGGGGAGCTGTTTTTT. Translating it yields CASSLNTGELFF.

J is TRBJ2-7 and V is TRBV7-6; D is undetermined. The germline V gene encodes CDR1 SGHVS and CDR2 FNYEAQ. The V gene lost 6 bases and the J gene lost 0 bases, with 6 bases spanning the gap. The CDR3 is 12 residues long. As DNA, the CDR3 is TGTGCCAGCAGGCCTCTCTCCTACGAGCAGTACTTC. Amino acids: CASRPLSYEQYF.

The chain has TRBV4-2 and TRBJ2-7, with 11 bases aligning to TRBD2. The CDR3 is 15 amino acids. With V trimmed by 1 base and J by 4 bases, 3 bases remained unmatched. Germline values: CDR1 LGHNA, CDR2 YNFKEQ. This chain's CDR3 is CASSQVTSGAYEQYF. CDR3 in DNA: TGTGCCAGCAGCCAAGTGACTAGCGGGGCATACGAGCAGTACTTC.

The chain joins TRBV9 to TRBJ2-7, with D perhaps TRBD2 (5 bases). CDR1 is SGDLS and CDR2 is YYNGEE in the germline V gene. The CDR3 contains 15 residues. Trimming stripped 3 bases from V and 2 bases from J, with 15 bases between. The CDR3 here is CASSGPRGAPYEQYF. As DNA, the CDR3 is TGTGCCAGCAGCGGCCCCCGGGGAGCCCCCTACGAGCAGTACTTC.

The chain carries TRBV11-1 and TRBJ2-7; a possible D gene is TRBD2 (6 bases). The CDR3 runs 14 residues. From germline, CDR1 is SGHAT and CDR2 FQDESV (reference sequence). The V end was cut by 6 bases, the J end by 4 bases, with 16 bases between. CDR3 coding DNA: TGTGCCAGCAGTGTCGGGACTTCTGAATACGAGCAGTACTTC. Protein: CASSVGTSEYEQYF.

As regards this clone: This same CDR3 is encoded by further DNA sequences in the sample. The CDR3 nucleotides read TGTGCCAGCAGTGTAGGGCAAAGGTCCTACGAGCAGTACTTC. Translated, it gives CASSVGQRSYEQYF. V is TRBV2 and J is TRBJ2-7, with D uncertain. This CDR3 comprises 14 residues. The V end lost 4 bases, the J end lost 1 base, and 11 bases lay between the germline ends. Germline V CDR1 and CDR2: SNHLY, FYNNEI.

The chain couples TRBV7-9 to TRBJ2-7; D possibly corresponds to TRBD2 (5 bases). The germline V gene encodes CDR1 SEHNR and CDR2 FQNEAQ (reference sequence). The length of the CDR3 is 15 residues. Deletions cut 5 bases from V and 2 bases from J, with 16 bases between. This chain's CDR3 is CASSPIADSAYEQYF. The CDR3 coding sequence is TGTGCCAGCAGCCCGATCGCGGATAGCGCCTACGAGCAGTACTTC.

A single count supports this clone. The V and J genes are TRBV2 and TRBJ2-7, with 7 bases identical to TRBD2. Trimming took 4 bases from V and 4 from J; bases not matched to a gene: 10. The CDR3 runs to 15 residues. The germline gives CDR1 SNHLY, CDR2 FYNNEI. The CDR3 protein is CASSVAGEKVYEQYF. CDR3 in DNA: TGTGCCAGCAGTGTAGCGGGTGAAAAAGTTTACGAGCAGTACTTC.

In the case of this clone: Other DNA sequences in this sample translate to the same CDR3. V and J are TRBV7-9 and TRBJ2-5; D is unresolved. The ends were cut back, 3 bases at V and 5 bases at J, with 4 bases in the middle. The CDR3 contains 11 residues. Germline CDR1 reads SEHNR; CDR2 reads FQNEAQ (reference sequence). The CDR3 nucleotides read TGTGCCAGCAGCTTGAGTGAGACCCAGTACTTC. This codes for CASSLSETQYF.

The V and J genes are TRBV10-2 and TRBJ2-1; TRBD1 might be the D (5 bases). Trimming left V 7 bases short and J 8 bases short, with 18 bases between. The germline CDR1 and CDR2 sequences are WSHSY and SAAADI. There are 14 residues in the CDR3. The CDR3 protein is CASKRPGWAYEQFF. CDR3 coding DNA: TGCGCCAGCAAGAGGCCAGGGTGGGCGTATGAGCAGTTCTTC.

This clone was detected once. J is TRBJ2-1 and V is TRBV6-5; D is uncertain. Trimming left V 6 bases short and J 8 bases short, with 14 bases between. Germline loops: CDR1 MNHEY, CDR2 SVGAGI. The CDR3 loop spans 13 amino acids. The CDR3 loop is CASSPQPWDEQFF. The CDR3 DNA is TGTGCCAGCAGCCCACAGCCGTGGGATGAGCAGTTCTTC.

The rearrangement uses TRBV27 and TRBJ2-7; 8 bases match TRBD1. CDR1 is MNHEY and CDR2 is SMNVEV in the germline V gene (reference sequence). This CDR3 contains 15 residues. J gave up 3 bases and V 6 bases, and 10 bases lay outside the gene matches. CDR3 bases: TGTGCCAGCAGCTCCAGGACAGGGATTTTCTACGAGCAGTACTTC. Translation: CASSSRTGIFYEQYF.

The chain employs TRBV18 and TRBJ2-1; TRBD1 matches at 7 bases. Germline loops: CDR1 KGHSH, CDR2 LQKENI. V was pared by 3 bases and J by 4 bases, with 6 bases of the junction left unmatched. The length of the CDR3 is 15 residues. CDR3 protein: CASSPPGTEYNEQFF. The CDR3 DNA reads as TGTGCCAGCTCACCGCCCGGGACAGAGTACAATGAGCAGTTCTTC.

The CDR3 spells CASSWTADFGEQYF. In DNA, the CDR3 is TGTGCCAGCAGCTGGACAGCTGATTTTGGGGAGCAGTACTTC. This chain links TRBV7-9 with TRBJ2-7; a weak D match, TRBD1 (6 bases). V was clipped by 4 bases and J by 7 bases, with 17 bases between them. Germline CDR1 and CDR2: SEHNR and FQNEAQ (reference sequence). This CDR3 is 14 amino acids long. The full variable domain, its missing parts supplied by reference TRBV7-9 and TRBJ2-7, is DTGVSQNPRHKITKRGQNVTFRCDPISEHNRLYWYRQTLGQGPEFLTYFQNEAQLEKSRLLSDRFSAERPKGSFSTLEIQRTEQGDSAMYLCASSWTADFGEQYFGPGTRLTVT.

This rearrangement joins TRBV11-3 to TRBJ2-1, with D unresolved. In germline, CDR1 is SGHNT, CDR2 YENEEA. The CDR3 has 12 amino acids. The V and J ends lost 5 bases and 10 bases respectively, with 12 bases between them. The CDR3, as DNA: TGTGCCAGCAGCGCTTCTGGGCGGGAGCAGTTCTTC. It is translated as CASSASGREQFF.

This chain joins TRBV29-1 and TRBJ2-1; 9 bases fit TRBD1. Germline values: CDR1 SQVTM, CDR2 ANQGSEA. The junction had 12 bases not matched to a gene; V was cut back by 2 bases and J by 10 bases. This CDR3 region has 15 residues. CDR3 amino acids: CSVESAGQGHGEQFF. The CDR3 nucleotides are TGCAGCGTTGAAAGCGCTGGACAGGGGCATGGCGAGCAGTTCTTC.

This sequence joins TRBV27 and TRBJ2-5, with a weak D call TRBD1 (6 bases). The CDR3 is 13 amino acids. Trimming shortened V by 6 bases and J by 1 base, and 9 bases separated the two germline ends. Germline V gene data show CDR1 as MNHEY and CDR2 as SMNVEV (reference sequence). The CDR3 is CASSPQGQETQYF. The CDR3 coding sequence is TGTGCCAGCAGCCCACAGGGCCAAGAGACCCAGTACTTC.

The chain couples TRBV5-6 to TRBJ1-2; D perhaps matches TRBD1 (6 bases). The CDR3 runs 15 residues. Germline V lookup: CDR1 SGHDT, CDR2 YYEEEE. The V end was cut by 6 bases, the J end by 7 bases, with 22 bases between. The CDR3 region is CASISLQGLYVGYTF. In DNA, the CDR3 is TGTGCCAGCATTTCACTTCAGGGGCTGTATGTTGGCTACACCTTC.